There are a few counts of the clone carrying this T cell receptor (beta chain). What it binds is unknown. This CDR3 comprises 13 residues. V lost 1 base to trimming and J lost 9 bases, with 9 bases between them. CDR1 and CDR2 (germline): MGHRA, YSYEKL. The data derive from a study of T-cell reconstitution after alpha-beta-depleted transplantation in children. Unique molecular identifiers were incorporated when the TCRbeta library was constructed. Using its own MiXCR run on the PCR reads, TCRdb lists one record per CDR3 protein. This sample has some 460,000 distinct CDR3 sequences, with around 15% found just once. The study's findings and limits: Newly made T cells mostly supplied T-cell counts and diversity one year after transplant. Reportedly, only several hundred clones from non-depleted graft cells drove alpha-beta T-cell counts at about two months.

This receptor was identified in a boy in the first two years of life who had a stem cell transplant for Wiskott-Aldrich syndrome, so the T cells may come from the graft donor. Sequenced material: PBMCs, mostly from graft donor cells, taken 360 days after TCRalphabeta/CD19-depleted stem cell transplant. The chain recombines TRBV4-1 with TRBJ2-2; D might be TRBD1 or TRBD2, each matching 6 bases. CDR3 nucleotide sequence: TGCGCCAGCAGCCAAGGGGGGGCGAGGGAGCTGTTTTTT. Its translation is CASSQGGARELFF.